This T cell receptor (beta chain) was sequenced for a study of T cell responses to AZD1222 COVID-19 vaccine. Profiled with immunoSEQ multiplex PCR; TCRdb holds only in-frame clones, not every one. The sample has tens of thousands of clones, 90% seen once; the top ten hold around 3.4%. Material: peripheral blood, obtained 28 days after the second AZD1222 dose. The clonotype originates from an adult who received the AZD1222 COVID-19 vaccine.

This CDR3 reads CASSITGATNEKLFF. CDR3 nucleotides: TGTGCCAGCAGCATAACAGGAGCAACTAATGAAAAACTGTTTTTT. J is TRBJ1-4 and V is TRBV9; weak D call: TRBD1 (5 bases). CDR3 length equals 15 residues. Trimming stripped 4 bases from V and 0 bases from J, with 10 bases between. Per the germline V gene, CDR1 is SGDLS and CDR2 is YYNGEE.